These 5 T cell receptor beta chains originate from one sample sequenced in a study of cytomegalovirus exposure and HLA in healthy donors. Primers included in the PCR were 60 Vbeta and 13 Jbeta primers. Assay: immunoSEQ multiplex PCR; the TCRdb copy retains only in-frame clones and omits some. The table has roughly 100,000 clones, around 70% seen once; the top ten hold 1.3%. Sequenced: PBMCs. The receptors were sampled from a man in his forties or fifties in good health and CMV-seronegative.

The CDR3 bases are TGTGCCAGCAGCACCCTCGGGGGACTCTCCTACGAGCAGTACTTC. It codes for CASSTLGGLSYEQYF. The chain employs TRBV7-9 and TRBJ2-7; a possible D gene is TRBD2 (6 bases). CDR3 size: 15 residues. Trimming left V 5 bases short and J 0 bases short, with 14 bases between. Germline V CDR1 and CDR2: SEHNR, FQNEAQ (reference sequence).

V usage is TRBV2 and J usage is TRBJ1-4; the match to TRBD1 covers 9 bases. Germline assignment: CDR1 SNHLY and CDR2 FYNNEI. The V and J ends lost 2 bases and 8 bases, in that order; junction bases with no gene match: 3. The CDR3 spans 14 residues. CDR3 sequence (DNA): TGTGCCAGCAGTGAACGGACAGGGGACGAAAAACTGTTTTTT. It codes for CASSERTGDEKLFF.

CDR3 nucleotide sequence: TGCGCCAGCAGCCACCGGGGAGGGTCTGGAAACACCATATATTTT. The encoded protein is CASSHRGGSGNTIYF. This chain uses TRBV5-1 with TRBJ1-3, with D unresolved. Trimming cost V 4 bases and J 1 base, with 12 bases left between them. In germline, CDR1 is SGHRS, CDR2 YFSETQ. CDR3 length: 15 residues.

The chain recombines TRBV5-1 with TRBJ2-1; D is unresolved. Germline CDR1 reads SGHRS; CDR2 reads YFSETQ. Trimming removed 2 bases at V and 8 bases at J, with 14 bases between. The CDR3 loop spans 14 amino acids. CDR3 DNA sequence: TGCGCCAGCAGCTTACGACTCCCGAGACATGAGCAGTTCTTC. It yields the protein CASSLRLPRHEQFF.

This chain joins TRBV7-2 and TRBJ2-1; D perhaps matches TRBD1 (6 bases). Germline assignment: CDR1 SGHTA and CDR2 FQGNSA. The CDR3 consists of 15 residues. V lost 1 base, J lost 8 bases, and 15 bases lay in between. DNA for the CDR3: TGTGCCAGCAGCTTAGGGCAGGGGAGACGGGATGAGCAGTTCTTC. This translates into CASSLGQGRRDEQFF.